Shown below are 11 T cell receptor beta chains from a single sample sequenced in a study of graft-versus-host responses after intestinal transplantation. The protocol was immunoSEQ multiplex PCR, while the TCRdb copy is restricted to in-frame clones and leaves out a portion. The table lists roughly 20,000 clones, about 45% of them singletons. 200,000 CFSE-labeled responder cells were plated with 200,000 irradiated, violet-dye-labeled stimulator cells. The source material was alloreactive CD8+ T cells from a mixed lymphocyte reaction culture, sampled before transplantation. As to subset: CFSE-low proliferating T cells sorted from roughly 6-day pre-transplant mixed lymphocyte reaction (GvH or HvG direction). These receptors came from a human patient who was an organ donor for intestinal transplantation.

The gene calls are TRBV18 and TRBJ1-2; 12 bases agree with TRBD1. The V and J ends lost 3 bases and 3 bases, in that order; junction bases with no gene match: 5. There are 16 residues in the CDR3. Germline CDR1 reads KGHSH; CDR2 reads LQKENI. The CDR3 loop is CASSPRDRGQDYGYTF. DNA for the CDR3: TGTGCCAGCTCACCCCGGGACAGGGGGCAGGACTATGGCTACACCTTC.

This clone was counted a few times. The chain has TRBV13 and TRBJ2-1, with D possibly TRBD1 on 5 matching bases. V was clipped by 8 bases and J by 3 bases, with 8 bases between them. The CDR3 extends over 12 amino acids. Germline values: CDR1 PRHDT, CDR2 FYEKMQ (reference sequence). CDR3 region: CASGQGYNEQFF. Here the CDR3 DNA reads TGTGCCAGCGGGCAGGGCTACAATGAGCAGTTCTTC. The full variable domain, rest sourced from reference TRBV13 and TRBJ2-1, is AAGVIQSPRHLIKEKRETATLKCYPIPRHDTVYWYQQGPGQDPQFLISFYEKMQSDKGSIPDRFSAQQFSDYHSELNMSSLELGDSALYFCASGQGYNEQFFGPGTRLTVL.

This clone was picked up one time. The gene calls are TRBV29-1 and TRBJ2-1; D is uncertain. Trimming left V 4 bases short and J 4 bases short, with 5 bases between. This CDR3 spans 11 amino acids. Germline V gene data show CDR1 as SQVTM and CDR2 as ANQGSEA. The CDR3 nucleotides read TGCAGCGTTGTATCATACAATGAGCAGTTCTTC. Its translation: CSVVSYNEQFF.

The chain couples TRBV6-9 to TRBJ2-3, with 10 positions matching TRBD1. V gave up 5 bases and J gave up 6 bases; unmatched junction bases: 5. The CDR3 is 14 residues long. CDR1 and CDR2 (germline): MNHGY, SVAAGI. The CDR3 DNA follows: TGTGCCAGCAGTCGACGGACAGGGGGGGATACGCAGTATTTT. Translated, it gives CASSRRTGGDTQYF.

This clone was detected only once. The chain joins TRBV14 to TRBJ2-2; 14 bases align to TRBD2. In germline, CDR1 is SGHDN, CDR2 FVKESK. The CDR3 spans 20 residues. J gave up 4 bases and V 1 base, and 11 bases lay outside the gene matches. This CDR3 is CASSQVGPSGTSGGTGELFF. DNA for the CDR3: TGTGCCAGCAGCCAAGTGGGACCCTCCGGGACTAGCGGGGGCACCGGGGAGCTGTTTTTT.

This chain joins TRBV7-6 and TRBJ2-7, with D maybe TRBD2 (6 bases). V was cut by 5 bases and J by 6 bases, with 8 bases left in between. CDR3 length: 11 amino acids. Germline-derived CDR1 and CDR2 are SGHVS and FNYEAQ. CDR3 DNA sequence: TGTGCCAGCAGCCCCGGGGGCGAGCAGTACTTC. This sequence encodes CASSPGGEQYF.

The CDR3: CASSQGTGNNYGYTF. The CDR3 nucleotides read TGCGCCAGCAGCCAAGGGACAGGGAACAACTATGGCTACACCTTC. J is TRBJ1-2 and V is TRBV4-1, with 8 bases identical to TRBD1. This CDR3 comprises 15 residues. Trimming cost V 1 base and J 2 bases; bases outside gene matches: 3. Germline CDR1 and CDR2: MGHRA and YSYEKL.

This clone was counted between two and nine times. The V gene is TRBV7-2, the J gene TRBJ2-7; a weak D match, TRBD2 (6 bases). Germline V gene sequence: CDR1 SGHTA, CDR2 FQGNSA. The V gene lost 6 bases and the J gene lost 3 bases, with 12 bases spanning the gap. The CDR3 spans 13 residues. CDR3: CASSTSLGYEQYF. CDR3 nucleotides: TGTGCCAGCAGTACTAGCTTGGGCTACGAGCAGTACTTC.

This chain uses TRBV7-2 with TRBJ2-7; a weak D match, TRBD2 (5 bases). The CDR3 sequence is 14 residues long. V lost 1 base and J 2 bases, leaving 9 bases between the germline ends. Germline V CDR1 and CDR2: SGHTA, FQGNSA. CDR3 residues: CASSLGYSAYEQYF. As DNA, the CDR3 is TGTGCCAGCAGCTTAGGGTATAGCGCCTACGAGCAGTACTTC.

This clone appeared a few times. The V gene is TRBV28, the J gene TRBJ2-3; 10 bases fit TRBD2. The J segment lost 6 bases and the V segment lost 1 base, leaving 7 bases of the junction unmatched. Germline V gene lookup returns CDR1 MDHEN and CDR2 SYDVKM. The CDR3 is made up of 16 amino acids. The chain's CDR3 is CASSLSASGSGDTQYF. As DNA, the CDR3 is TGTGCCAGCAGTTTATCGGCTAGCGGGAGCGGGGATACGCAGTATTTT.

The V call is TRBV19, the J call TRBJ1-1; possibly TRBD1 for D (5 bases). The CDR3 sequence is 14 residues long. Between the trimmed V and J ends, which lost 5 bases and 1 base, there was a span of 11 bases. Germline CDR1 and CDR2: LNHDA and SQIVND (reference sequence). CDR3 DNA: TGTGCCAGTAGTCTCAGGGCTTCGAACACTGAAGCTTTCTTT. Residues: CASSLRASNTEAFF.